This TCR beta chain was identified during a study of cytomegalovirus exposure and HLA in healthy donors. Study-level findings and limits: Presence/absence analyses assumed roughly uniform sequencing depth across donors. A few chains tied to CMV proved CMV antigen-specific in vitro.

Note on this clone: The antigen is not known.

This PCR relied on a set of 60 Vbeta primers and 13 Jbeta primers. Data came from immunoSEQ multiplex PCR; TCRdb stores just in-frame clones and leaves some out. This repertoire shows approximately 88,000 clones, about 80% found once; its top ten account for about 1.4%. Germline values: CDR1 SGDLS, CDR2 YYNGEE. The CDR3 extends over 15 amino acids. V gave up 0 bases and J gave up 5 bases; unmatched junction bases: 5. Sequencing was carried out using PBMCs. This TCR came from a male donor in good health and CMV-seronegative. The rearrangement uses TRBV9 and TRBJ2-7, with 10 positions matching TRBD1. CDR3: CASSVDGQGGDEQYF. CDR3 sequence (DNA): TGTGCCAGCAGCGTAGATGGACAGGGGGGTGACGAGCAGTACTTC.